This T cell receptor beta chain was documented in a study of T-cell memory formation after mild COVID-19. Of note for this clonotype: What it binds is not known.

Study findings and constraints: Certain responding clones were present in pre-infection memory, suggesting participation of cross-reactive memory.

TCRdb reanalysed the 5' RACE reads using MiXCR and keeps one entry per CDR3 protein. The sample lists more than 80,000 distinct CDR3 sequences; around 11% were seen once. Germline CDR1 is SNHLY and CDR2 is FYNNEI. With V trimmed by 9 bases and J by 0 bases, 4 bases remained unmatched. This CDR3 is 14 amino acids long. The clonotype comes from an adult woman who had mild COVID-19 (a few samples of this study predate the infection). Cell type and time point are not known. The sequenced material came from PBMCs or a T cell subset sorted from them (not recorded which). The chain joins TRBV2 to TRBJ2-2; 7 nucleotides agree with TRBD1. The CDR3 DNA reads TGTGCCAGGCCGGGACAGACGAACACCGGGGAGCTGTTTTTT. Its translation is CARPGQTNTGELFF.